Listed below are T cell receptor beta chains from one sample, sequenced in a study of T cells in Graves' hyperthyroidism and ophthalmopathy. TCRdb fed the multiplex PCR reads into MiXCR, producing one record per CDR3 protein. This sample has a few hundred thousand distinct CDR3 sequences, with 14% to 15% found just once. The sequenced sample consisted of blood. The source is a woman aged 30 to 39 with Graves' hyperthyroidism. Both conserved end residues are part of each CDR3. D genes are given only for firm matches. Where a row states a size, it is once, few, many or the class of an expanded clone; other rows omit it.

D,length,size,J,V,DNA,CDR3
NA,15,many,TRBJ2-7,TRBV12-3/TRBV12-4,TGTGCCAGCAGTTCCCCGGATGTAGGTAGATACGAGCAGTACTTC,CASSSPDVGRYEQYF
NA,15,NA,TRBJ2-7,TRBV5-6,TGTGCCAGCAGCTCCAGGACAGTCTCCCCGGGGGAGCAGTACTTC,CASSSRTVSPGEQYF
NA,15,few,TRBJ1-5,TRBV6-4,TGTGCCAGCAGGGAACAGGGCAATAGCAATCAGCCCCAGCATTTT,CASREQGNSNQPQHF
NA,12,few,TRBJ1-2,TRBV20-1,TGCAGTGCTAGAGATGGAGGCTATGGCTACACCTTC,CSARDGGYGYTF
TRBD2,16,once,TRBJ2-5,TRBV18,TGTGCCAACTCTCCCCTGACTAGCGGGGACCAAGAGACCCAGTACTTC,CANSPLTSGDQETQYF
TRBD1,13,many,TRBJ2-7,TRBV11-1,TGTGCCAGCAGCGGACAGGGGCCCTACGAGCAGTACTTC,CASSGQGPYEQYF
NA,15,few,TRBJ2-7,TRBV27,TGTGCCAGCAGCTACACCGGGACTCCCGCCTACGAGCAGTACTTC,CASSYTGTPAYEQYF
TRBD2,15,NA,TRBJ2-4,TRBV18,TGTGCCAGCTCACCAGACACTAGCGGGAGACACATTCAGTACTTC,CASSPDTSGRHIQYF
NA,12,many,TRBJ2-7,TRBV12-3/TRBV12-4,TGTGCCAGCAGTTTAGGTTCCCACGAGCAGTACTTC,CASSLGSHEQYF
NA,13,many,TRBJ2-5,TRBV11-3,TGTGCCAGCAGCTTAGTCCAGAAAGAGACCCAGTACTTC,CASSLVQKETQYF
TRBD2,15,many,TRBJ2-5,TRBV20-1,TGCAGTGCTGGGTCAGGACTAGCGGGAGCTGAGACCCAGTACTTC,CSAGSGLAGAETQYF
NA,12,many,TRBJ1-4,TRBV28,TGTGCCAGCAGTTCGGGCGCAGAAAAACTGTTTTTT,CASSSGAEKLFF
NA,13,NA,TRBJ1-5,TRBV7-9,TGTGCCAGCAGCTTTGGGGACAATCAGCCCCAGCATTTT,CASSFGDNQPQHF
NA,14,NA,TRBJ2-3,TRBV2,TGTGCCAGAGAAATTCGGCCTAGCACAGATACGCAGTATTTT,CAREIRPSTDTQYF
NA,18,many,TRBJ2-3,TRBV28,TGTGCCAGCAGTTTATCCCCCCCAAGCGTTTTAGGCACAGATACGCAGTATTTT,CASSLSPPSVLGTDTQYF
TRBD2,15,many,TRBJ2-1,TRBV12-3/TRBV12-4,TGTGCCAGCAGCGTAACTAGCGGACCATACAATGAGCAGTTCTTC,CASSVTSGPYNEQFF
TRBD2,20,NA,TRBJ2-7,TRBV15,TGTGCCACCAGCAGAGAACCCGGGACTAGCGGGAGGGCCCGGCTTTACGAGCAGTACTTC,CATSREPGTSGRARLYEQYF
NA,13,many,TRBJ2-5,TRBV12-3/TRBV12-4,TGTGCCAGCAGTTTGTGGGATAGGGAGACCCAGTACTTC,CASSLWDRETQYF
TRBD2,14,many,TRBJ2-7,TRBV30,TGTGCCTGGAGTGGGGGACTAGCGAGCTACGAGCAGTACTTC,CAWSGGLASYEQYF
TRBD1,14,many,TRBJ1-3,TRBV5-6,TGTGCCAGCAGCCCTGGGACAGTACGTAACACCATATATTTT,CASSPGTVRNTIYF
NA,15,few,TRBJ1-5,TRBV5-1,TGCGCCAGCAGCTTGGAAGGGGTTGGCAATCAGCCCCAGCATTTT,CASSLEGVGNQPQHF
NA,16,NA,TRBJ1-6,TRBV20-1,TGCAGTGTCAAACGTGCCTCTTTGGATTATCGTTCACCCCTCCACTTT,CSVKRASLDYRSPLHF
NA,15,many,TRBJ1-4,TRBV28,TGTGCCAGCAGTTTTCGGGGGCCGACTAATGAAAAACTGTTTTTT,CASSFRGPTNEKLFF
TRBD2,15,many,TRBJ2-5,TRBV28,TGTGCCAGCAGTTTATCCCCGGGGGGCCAAGAGACCCAGTACTTC,CASSLSPGGQETQYF
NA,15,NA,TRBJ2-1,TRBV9,TGTGCCAGCAGCGTAGATGAGGGGTACTACAATGAGCAGTTCTTC,CASSVDEGYYNEQFF
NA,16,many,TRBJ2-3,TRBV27,TGTGCCAGCAGTTTTGGGACGGGGCCCGGCGGAGATACGCAGTATTTT,CASSFGTGPGGDTQYF
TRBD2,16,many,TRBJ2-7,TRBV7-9,TGTGCCAGCAGCATAAGACCGGGACTAGCGGGAGGCGAGCAGTACTTC,CASSIRPGLAGGEQYF
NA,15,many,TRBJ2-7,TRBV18,TGTGCCAGCTCACCACCCAGACAGACCTCCTACGAGCAGTACTTC,CASSPPRQTSYEQYF
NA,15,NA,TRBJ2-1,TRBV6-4,TGTGCCAGCAGTGACAGGAGTAGCGGATACAATGAGCAGTTCTTC,CASSDRSSGYNEQFF
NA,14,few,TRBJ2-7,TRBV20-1,TGCAGTGCTAGAGCCAGTACCCGATTATACGAGCAGTACTTC,CSARASTRLYEQYF
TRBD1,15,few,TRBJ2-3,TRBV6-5,TGTGCCAGCAGTTACCCACAGGGGGGCACAGATACGCAGTATTTT,CASSYPQGGTDTQYF
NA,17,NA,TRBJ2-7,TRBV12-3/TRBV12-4,TGTGCCAGCAGTTTTAGTGCGTCCGGCAGGGGCTTCTACGAGCAGTACTTC,CASSFSASGRGFYEQYF
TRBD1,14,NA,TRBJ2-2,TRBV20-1,TGCAGTGCTGCCCGACAGGGGAGCACCGGGGAGCTGTTTTTT,CSAARQGSTGELFF
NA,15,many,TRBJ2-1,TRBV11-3,TGTGCCAGCAGTCCTCACGGAGGTGGGGCAAATGAGCAGTTCTTC,CASSPHGGGANEQFF
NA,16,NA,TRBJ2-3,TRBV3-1,TGTGCCAGCAGCCAAGATCGGGCGGGGCTCCCAGATACGCAGTATTTT,CASSQDRAGLPDTQYF
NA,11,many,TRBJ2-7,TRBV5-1,TGCGCCAGCAGCCCAGGACAGGAGCAGTACTTC,CASSPGQEQYF
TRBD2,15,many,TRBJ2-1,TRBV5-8,TGTGCCAGCAGCGCGACTAGCGGTATCTACAATGAGCAGTTCTTC,CASSATSGIYNEQFF
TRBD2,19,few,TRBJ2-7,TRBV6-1,TGTGCCAGCAGTCATCGGACTAGCGGGATTCGTCAGTGGGAGCGGGAGCAGTACTTC,CASSHRTSGIRQWEREQYF
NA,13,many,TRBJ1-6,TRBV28,TGTGCCAGCAGTCGCGGGTATAATTCACCCCTCCACTTT,CASSRGYNSPLHF
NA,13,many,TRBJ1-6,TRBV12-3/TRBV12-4,TGTGCCAGCAGTTTAGATGAGGGTTCACCCCTCCACTTT,CASSLDEGSPLHF
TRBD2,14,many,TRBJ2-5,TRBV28,TGTGCCACCTCGCCCGCGGGAGGTGTCGAGACCCAGTACTTC,CATSPAGGVETQYF
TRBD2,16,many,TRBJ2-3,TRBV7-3,TGTGCCAGCAGCTTCTGTAGCGGGAACCACACAGATACGCAGTATTTT,CASSFCSGNHTDTQYF
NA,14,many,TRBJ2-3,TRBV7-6,TGTGCCAGCAGCTTAGAGCGAAGCACAGATACGCAGTATTTT,CASSLERSTDTQYF
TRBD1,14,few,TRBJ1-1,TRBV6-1,TGTGCCAGCAGTGGCGGACAGGGAGGCACTGAAGCTTTCTTT,CASSGGQGGTEAFF
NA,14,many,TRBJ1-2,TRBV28,TGTGCCAGCAGTGGGGACATTCGGAGCTATGACTACACCTTC,CASSGDIRSYDYTF
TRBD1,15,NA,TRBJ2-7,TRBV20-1,TGCAGTGCTAGAAAAACGACAGGGGGGTTTTACGAGCAGTACTTC,CSARKTTGGFYEQYF
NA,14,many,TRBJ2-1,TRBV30,TGTGCCTGGAGTGTAGGGGGCTCCTACAATGAGCAGTTCTTC,CAWSVGGSYNEQFF
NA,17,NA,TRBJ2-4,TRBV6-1,TGTGCCAGCAGTGAAATTAGGGGCCAAAATCGAGTCGGCATTCAGTACTTC,CASSEIRGQNRVGIQYF
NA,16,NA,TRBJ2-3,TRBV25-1,TGTGCCAGCAGGCCGGGGGGCAGGCCCAGAGAAGATACGCAGTATTTT,CASRPGGRPREDTQYF
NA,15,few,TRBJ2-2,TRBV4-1,TGCGCCAGCAGCCAAGGTAGCAGCAACACCGGGGAGCTGTTTTTT,CASSQGSSNTGELFF
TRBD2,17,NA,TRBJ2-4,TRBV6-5,TGTGCCAGCAGTTCGAATAGCGGGAGGGGATCCAAAAACATTCAGTACTTC,CASSSNSGRGSKNIQYF
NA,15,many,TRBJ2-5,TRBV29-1,TGCAGCGTTGAGGATCCCGTACAGGAGACCGAGACCCAGTACTTC,CSVEDPVQETETQYF
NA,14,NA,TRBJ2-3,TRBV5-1,TGCGCCAGCAGTTACAGATCTAGCACAGATACGCAGTATTTT,CASSYRSSTDTQYF
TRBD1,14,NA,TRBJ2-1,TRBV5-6,TGTGCCAGCAGCTTACCGGGACAGTACAATGAGCAGTTCTTC,CASSLPGQYNEQFF